These 18 T cell receptor beta chains were sequenced from one sample in a study of blood T cells in healthy people across ages. For the second PCR, which ran for about 6 to 12 cycles, a sample-barcoded 5' primer and a J-beta primer mix were used. One entry per CDR3 protein, called by TCRdb with MiXCR from the 5' RACE reads. The data hold hundreds of thousands of distinct CDR3 sequences, with under 70% observed a single time. Input material: blood. The receptors here all came from a man in his sixties in good health.

CDR3 protein: CASSHYGGENYGYTF. For the CDR3, the DNA is TGTGCCAGCAGCCATTACGGGGGCGAAAACTATGGCTACACCTTC. V is TRBV3-1 and J is TRBJ1-2; the D gene is possibly TRBD1 (6 bases). V dropped 3 bases and J dropped 2 bases, with 13 bases sitting between them. Germline V gene data show CDR1 as LGHDT and CDR2 as YNNKEL (reference sequence). The CDR3 is 15 amino acids.

The V call is TRBV9, the J call TRBJ2-7; no clear D gene. The better agreement between TRBJ2-5 and the DNA end casts doubt on the J call. Per germline, CDR1 SGDLS and CDR2 YYNGEE. This CDR3 has 12 amino acids. CDR3 nucleotide sequence: TGTGCCAGCAGCGACTACGGAGAGACCCAGTACTTC. It translates to CASSDYGETQYF.

The genes are TRBV20-1 and TRBJ2-1, with D perhaps assigned TRBD1 or TRBD2 (6 bases each). The CDR3 runs to 14 residues. The germline V gene encodes CDR1 DFQATT and CDR2 SNEGSKA (reference sequence). V gave up 1 base and J gave up 2 bases, with 9 bases separating them. The CDR3: CSARAGAAYNEQFF. The CDR3 DNA reads TGCAGTGCTAGAGCGGGGGCCGCCTACAATGAGCAGTTCTTC.

This chain connects TRBV29-1 to TRBJ2-3; TRBD2 agrees at 9 bases. Trimming at V came to 8 bases and at J to 5 bases, leaving 8 bases not matched to a gene. Germline assignment: CDR1 SQVTM and CDR2 ANQGSEA. The CDR3 is 13 residues long. In DNA form, the CDR3 reads TGCAGCTCCAGCGGGGGGCGACAAGATACGCAGTATTTT. It translates to CSSSGGRQDTQYF.

The chain uses TRBV7-9 and TRBJ2-1; TRBD2 agrees at 8 bases. V was clipped by 4 bases and J by 8 bases; unmatched bases: 4. CDR1 SEHNR and CDR2 FQNEAQ come from the germline V gene (reference sequence). This CDR3 has 13 residues. The CDR3 loop reads CASSSTSAYEQFF. The CDR3 DNA reads TGTGCCAGCAGCTCGACTAGCGCCTATGAGCAGTTCTTC.

Comments on this clonotype: A much larger clone lies one base from this, so it may be a read error. This chain connects TRBV7-2 to TRBJ2-3; TRBD2 agrees at 10 bases. This CDR3 is 18 amino acids long. Germline values: CDR1 SGHTA, CDR2 FQGNSA. Unmatched junction bases numbered 12, after V lost 5 bases and J lost 1 base. The CDR3 nucleotides read TGTGCCAGCAGCCAACAGCGGGGGGGCCCTCTTGGCACAGATACGCAGTATTTT. Translation: CASSQQRGGPLGTDTQYF.

This clonotype turned up a few times. This chain links TRBV29-1 with TRBJ1-1; D is possibly TRBD1 (6 bases). The CDR3 contains 18 residues. V was shortened by 3 bases and J by 0 bases, with 23 bases between the two germline ends. CDR1 is SQVTM, CDR2 ANQGSEA, per germline. This CDR3 reads CSVDRGRNTPLMNTEAFF. DNA for the CDR3: TGCAGCGTTGACAGGGGCCGGAATACTCCCCTTATGAACACTGAAGCTTTCTTT.

The V and J genes are TRBV15 and TRBJ2-1; D is uncertain. The V gene's germline CDR1 is LNHNV and CDR2 YYDKDF (reference sequence). V lost 0 bases, J lost 4 bases, and 10 bases lay in between. The CDR3 consists of 15 residues. CDR3 DNA sequence: TGTGCCACCAGCAGAGATCCACAGACATACAATGAGCAGTTCTTC. Protein: CATSRDPQTYNEQFF.

The chain couples TRBV28 to TRBJ2-1, with 7 bases fitting TRBD1. Germline-derived CDR1 and CDR2 are MDHEN and SYDVKM. V trimming: 10 bases; J trimming: 8 bases; junction bases outside the gene matches: 8. The CDR3 is 12 residues long. Here the CDR3 reads CAISQGWDEQFF. DNA for the CDR3: TGTGCCATATCACAGGGGTGGGATGAGCAGTTCTTC.

A few counts support this clonotype. V is TRBV20-1 and J is TRBJ1-6, with D uncertain. The germline V gene encodes CDR1 DFQATT and CDR2 SNEGSKA (reference sequence). Between the trimmed V and J ends, which lost 5 bases and 18 bases, there was a span of 17 bases. The CDR3 spans 11 residues. CDR3 coding DNA: TGCAGTGCTCCCAAAGACGTACAAAACCACTTT. It codes for CSAPKDVQNHF.

The V gene is TRBV7-6, the J gene TRBJ2-3, with D perhaps TRBD1 (5 bases). The CDR3 is 16 amino acids. Trimming removed 1 base at V and 2 bases at J, with 13 bases between. Germline V CDR1 and CDR2: SGHVS, FNYEAQ. The CDR3 region is CASSLGQFGATDTQYF. The CDR3 nucleotides are TGTGCCAGCAGCTTAGGGCAGTTTGGGGCCACAGATACGCAGTATTTT.

The chain recombines TRBV6-5 with TRBJ2-3; 7 nucleotides line up with TRBD1. The CDR3 totals 18 residues. Germline assignment: CDR1 MNHEY and CDR2 SVGAGI. The J segment lost 0 bases and the V segment lost 4 bases, leaving 13 bases of the junction unmatched. CDR3 residues: CASSSTRTGQTSTDTQYF. CDR3 nucleotide sequence: TGTGCCAGCAGTTCGACCCGGACAGGACAAACTAGCACAGATACGCAGTATTTT.

The chain has TRBV10-3 and TRBJ1-2; D possibly corresponds to TRBD1 (5 bases). The CDR3 covers 13 residues. Trimming took 3 bases from V and 3 from J, leaving 8 bases between them. Germline assignment: CDR1 ENHRY and CDR2 SYGVKD. CDR3 region: CAISDLGDYGYTF. The CDR3 DNA sequence: TGTGCCATCAGTGACTTAGGGGACTATGGCTACACCTTC.

V gene TRBV5-1 combines with J gene TRBJ2-7, with D perhaps given as TRBD1 or TRBD2 (5 bases each). The V gene's germline CDR1 is SGHRS and CDR2 YFSETQ. This CDR3 comprises 14 residues. Trimming shortened V by 0 bases and J by 4 bases, and 11 bases separated the two germline ends. CDR3 amino acids: CASSLESREYEQYF. CDR3 coding DNA: TGCGCCAGCAGCTTGGAGTCCAGGGAGTACGAGCAGTACTTC.

CDR3 residues: CSARRQKETQYF. As DNA, the CDR3 is TGCAGTGCTCGCCGACAGAAAGAGACCCAGTACTTC. The genes are TRBV20-1 and TRBJ2-5, with D possibly TRBD1 on 5 matching bases. This CDR3 is 12 amino acids long. Germline CDR1 DFQATT, CDR2 SNEGSKA (reference sequence). V shed 5 bases and J shed 3 bases, with 10 bases lying between them.

This clonotype occurred many times. The chain uses TRBV12-3 or TRBV12-4 and TRBJ2-3; D may be TRBD1 (6 bases). The CDR3 runs to 14 residues. Trimming stripped 3 bases from V and 11 bases from J, with 18 bases between. The CDR3 nucleotides are TGTGCCAGCAGTTTTAGGGGGACCGGAGATGTGCAGTATTTT. Its translation: CASSFRGTGDVQYF.

CDR3 sequence: CASAEGNSYEQYF. CDR3 DNA sequence: TGTGCCAGCGCAGAGGGGAATAGCTACGAGCAGTACTTC. This chain uses TRBV27 with TRBJ2-7; D is perhaps TRBD1 or TRBD2 (5 bases each). Trimming cost V 8 bases and J 3 bases, with 14 bases left between them. CDR3 length: 13 residues. Germline CDR1 MNHEY, CDR2 SMNVEV (reference sequence).

The rearrangement uses TRBV4-1 and TRBJ2-6; no definite D call. CDR3 length equals 16 residues. The V gene lost 5 bases and the J gene lost 0 bases, with 11 bases spanning the gap. The germline CDR1 and CDR2 sequences are MGHRA and YSYEKL. CDR3: CASSSSGNSGANVLTF. The CDR3, as DNA: TGCGCCAGCAGCTCCTCGGGCAACTCTGGGGCCAACGTCCTGACTTTC.